The T cell receptor beta chain described here comes from a study of cytomegalovirus exposure and HLA in healthy donors. Note on this clone: What it binds is unknown.

PCR employed 60 Vbeta and 13 Jbeta primers. Using immunoSEQ multiplex PCR, the repertoire was profiled, and TCRdb retains in-frame clones only, with some absent. The sample contains under 95,000 clones, over 60% of which appear only once. Study observations and caveats: Per a prior analysis, the majority of TCR beta V segments were productive roughly 87% or roughly 30% of the time. Apart from CMV serostatus, no immune exposure information was available.

The donors were healthy bone marrow donors. The CDR3 has 14 amino acids. V was cut by 5 bases and J by 4 bases, with 11 bases left in between. CDR1 is SGHTA, CDR2 FQGTGA, per germline. This clonotype was sampled from a man aged 30-40 years in good health and CMV-seropositive. The V and J genes are TRBV7-3 and TRBJ2-2, with a possible D match to TRBD1 (6 bases). Material for sequencing was PBMCs. CDR3 coding DNA: TGTGCCAGCAGCACGGACAGTGCCACCGGGGAGCTGTTTTTT. This gives the protein CASSTDSATGELFF.